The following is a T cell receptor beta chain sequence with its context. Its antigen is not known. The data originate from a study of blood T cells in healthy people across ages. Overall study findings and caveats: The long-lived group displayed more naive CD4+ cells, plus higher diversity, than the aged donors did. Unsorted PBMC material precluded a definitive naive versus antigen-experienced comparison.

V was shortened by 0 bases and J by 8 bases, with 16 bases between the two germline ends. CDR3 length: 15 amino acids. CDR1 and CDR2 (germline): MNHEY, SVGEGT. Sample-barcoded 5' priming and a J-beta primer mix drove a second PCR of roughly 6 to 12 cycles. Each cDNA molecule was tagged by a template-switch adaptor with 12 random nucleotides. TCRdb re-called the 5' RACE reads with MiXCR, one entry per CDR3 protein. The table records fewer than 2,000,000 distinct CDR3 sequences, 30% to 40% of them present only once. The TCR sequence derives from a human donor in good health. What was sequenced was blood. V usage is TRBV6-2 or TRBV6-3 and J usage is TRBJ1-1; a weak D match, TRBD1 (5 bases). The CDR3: CASSYSRTGGYEAFF. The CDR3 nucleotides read TGTGCCAGCAGTTACTCCCGGACGGGGGGATACGAAGCTTTCTTT.